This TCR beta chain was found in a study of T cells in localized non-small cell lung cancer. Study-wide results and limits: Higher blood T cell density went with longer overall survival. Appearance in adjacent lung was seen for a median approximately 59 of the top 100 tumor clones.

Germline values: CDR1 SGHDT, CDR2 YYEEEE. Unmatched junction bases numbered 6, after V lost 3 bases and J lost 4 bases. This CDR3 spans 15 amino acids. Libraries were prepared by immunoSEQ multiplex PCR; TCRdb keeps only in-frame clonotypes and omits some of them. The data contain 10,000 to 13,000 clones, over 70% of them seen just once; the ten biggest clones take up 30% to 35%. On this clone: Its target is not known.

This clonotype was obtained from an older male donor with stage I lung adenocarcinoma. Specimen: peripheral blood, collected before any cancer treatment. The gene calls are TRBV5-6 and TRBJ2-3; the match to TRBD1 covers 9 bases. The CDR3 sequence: CASSSGTGWADTQYF. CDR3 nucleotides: TGTGCCAGCAGCTCGGGGACAGGGTGGGCAGATACGCAGTATTTT. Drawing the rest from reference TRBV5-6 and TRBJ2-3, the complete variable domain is DAGVTQSPTHLIKTRGQQVTLRCSPKSGHDTVSWYQQALGQGPQFIFQYYEEEERQRGNFPDRFSGHQFPNYSSELNVNALLLGDSALYLCASSSGTGWADTQYFGPGTRLTVL.